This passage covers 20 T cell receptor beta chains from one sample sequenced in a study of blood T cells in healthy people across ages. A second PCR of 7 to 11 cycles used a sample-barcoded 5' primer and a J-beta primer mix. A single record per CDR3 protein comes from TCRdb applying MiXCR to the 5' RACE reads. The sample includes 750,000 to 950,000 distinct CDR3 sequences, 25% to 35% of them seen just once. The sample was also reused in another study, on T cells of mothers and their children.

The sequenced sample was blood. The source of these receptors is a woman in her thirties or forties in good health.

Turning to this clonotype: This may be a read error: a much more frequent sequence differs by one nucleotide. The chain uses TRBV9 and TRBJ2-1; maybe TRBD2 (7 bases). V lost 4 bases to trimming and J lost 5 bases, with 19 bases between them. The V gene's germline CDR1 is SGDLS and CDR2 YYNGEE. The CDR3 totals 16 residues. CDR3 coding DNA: TGTGCCAGCAGCACCCGGACTGGCGGGGGCAACAATGAGCAGTTCTTC. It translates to CASSTRTGGGNNEQFF.

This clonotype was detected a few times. The CDR3 DNA sequence: TGTGCCAGCAGTTACTCGGAGAGAGCTGGGGCCAACGTCCTGACTTTC. Its protein is CASSYSERAGANVLTF. The chain links TRBV6-2 or TRBV6-3 to TRBJ2-6, with D unclear. This CDR3 has 16 residues. CDR1 and CDR2 (germline): MNHEY, SVGEGT. Trimming left V 0 bases short and J 2 bases short, with 8 bases between.

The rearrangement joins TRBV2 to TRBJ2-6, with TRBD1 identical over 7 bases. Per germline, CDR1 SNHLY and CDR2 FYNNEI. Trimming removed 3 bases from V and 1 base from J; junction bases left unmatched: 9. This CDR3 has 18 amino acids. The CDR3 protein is CASSDIGGGNSGANVLTF. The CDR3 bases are TGTGCCAGCAGTGATATAGGGGGCGGCAATTCTGGGGCCAACGTCCTGACTTTC.

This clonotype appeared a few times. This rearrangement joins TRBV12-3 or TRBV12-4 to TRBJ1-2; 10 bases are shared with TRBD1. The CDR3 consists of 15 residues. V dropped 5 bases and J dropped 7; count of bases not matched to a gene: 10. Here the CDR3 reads CASSRRGQGDIGYTF. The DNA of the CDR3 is TGTGCCAGCAGTCGTAGAGGACAGGGGGATATTGGCTACACCTTC.

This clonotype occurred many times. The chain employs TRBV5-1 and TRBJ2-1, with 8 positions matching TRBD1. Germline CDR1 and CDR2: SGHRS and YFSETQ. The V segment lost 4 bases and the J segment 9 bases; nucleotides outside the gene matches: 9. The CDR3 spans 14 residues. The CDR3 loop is CASSPGQGSGEQFF. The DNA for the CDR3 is TGCGCCAGCAGCCCCGGACAGGGTTCGGGTGAGCAGTTCTTC.

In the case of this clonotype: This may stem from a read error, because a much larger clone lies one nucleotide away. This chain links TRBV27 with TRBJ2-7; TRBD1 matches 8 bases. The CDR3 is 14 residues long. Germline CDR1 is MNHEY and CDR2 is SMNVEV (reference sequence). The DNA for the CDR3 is TGTGCCGGCAGTTATTCGGGACAGGCCTACGAGCAGTACTTC. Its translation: CAGSYSGQAYEQYF.

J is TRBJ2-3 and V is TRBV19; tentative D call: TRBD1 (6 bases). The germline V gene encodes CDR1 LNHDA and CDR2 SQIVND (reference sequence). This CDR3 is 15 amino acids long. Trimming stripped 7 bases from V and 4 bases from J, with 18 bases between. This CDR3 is CASIRTAASSDTQYF. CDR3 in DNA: TGTGCCAGTATACGGACAGCCGCTTCATCAGATACGCAGTATTTT.

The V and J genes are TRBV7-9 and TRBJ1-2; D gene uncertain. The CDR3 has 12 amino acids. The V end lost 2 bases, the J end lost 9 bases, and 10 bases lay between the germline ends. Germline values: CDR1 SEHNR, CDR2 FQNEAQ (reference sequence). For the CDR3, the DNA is TGTGCCAGCAGCTTAAGGGTTTATAGCTACACCTTC. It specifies CASSLRVYSYTF.

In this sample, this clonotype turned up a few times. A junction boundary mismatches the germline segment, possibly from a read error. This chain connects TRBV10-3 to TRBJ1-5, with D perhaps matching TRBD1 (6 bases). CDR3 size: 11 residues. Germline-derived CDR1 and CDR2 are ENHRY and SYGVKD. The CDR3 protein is CTISRGQPQHF. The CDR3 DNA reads TGTACCATCAGCAGGGGTCAGCCCCAGCATTTT.

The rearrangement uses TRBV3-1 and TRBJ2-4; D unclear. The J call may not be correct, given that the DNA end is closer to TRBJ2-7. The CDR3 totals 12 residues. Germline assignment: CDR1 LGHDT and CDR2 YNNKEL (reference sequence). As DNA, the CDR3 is TGTGCCAGCAGCGACCTCTTCTACGAGCAGTACTTC. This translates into CASSDLFYEQYF.

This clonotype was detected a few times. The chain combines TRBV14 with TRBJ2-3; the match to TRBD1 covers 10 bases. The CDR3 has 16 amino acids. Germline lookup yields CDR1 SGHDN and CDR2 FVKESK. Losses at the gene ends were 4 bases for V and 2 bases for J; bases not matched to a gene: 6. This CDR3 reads CASSLPGTGVTDTQYF. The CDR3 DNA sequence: TGTGCCAGCAGCCTACCCGGGACAGGGGTCACAGATACGCAGTATTTT.

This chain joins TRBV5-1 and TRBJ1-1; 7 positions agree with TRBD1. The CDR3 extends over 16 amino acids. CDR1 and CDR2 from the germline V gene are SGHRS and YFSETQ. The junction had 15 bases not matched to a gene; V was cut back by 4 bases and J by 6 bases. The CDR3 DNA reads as TGCGCCAGCAGCCCTAGATCCAGGACAGGCAACTCTGAAGCTTTCTTT. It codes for CASSPRSRTGNSEAFF.

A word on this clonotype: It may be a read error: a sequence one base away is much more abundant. The CDR3 reads CAGSRMDRGSKPQHF. CDR3 nucleotides: TGTGCCGGTAGTAGAATGGACAGGGGTTCCAAGCCCCAGCATTTT. The rearrangement uses TRBV19 and TRBJ1-5, with 9 bases aligning to TRBD1. Germline CDR1 and CDR2: LNHDA and SQIVND (reference sequence). The CDR3 sequence is 15 residues long.

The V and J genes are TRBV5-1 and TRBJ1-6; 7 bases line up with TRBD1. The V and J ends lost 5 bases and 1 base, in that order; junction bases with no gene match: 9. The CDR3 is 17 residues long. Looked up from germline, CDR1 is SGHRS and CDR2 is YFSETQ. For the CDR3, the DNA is TGCGCCAGCAGTACTGGGTCAGGGGGGTCCTATAATTCACCCCTCCACTTT. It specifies CASSTGSGGSYNSPLHF.

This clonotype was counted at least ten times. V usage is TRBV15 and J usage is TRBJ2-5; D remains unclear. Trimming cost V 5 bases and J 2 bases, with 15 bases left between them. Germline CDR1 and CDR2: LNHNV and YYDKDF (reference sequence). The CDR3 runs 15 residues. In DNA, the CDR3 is TGTGCCACCAGCGCATCCCCATTGGGGCAAGAGACCCAGTACTTC. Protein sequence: CATSASPLGQETQYF.

The CDR3 here is CSARAYGAGTGELFF. CDR3 bases: TGCAGTGCTAGAGCATACGGGGCGGGCACCGGGGAGCTGTTTTTT. This chain uses TRBV20-1 with TRBJ2-2; D assignment may be TRBD1 or TRBD2 (5 bases each). The CDR3 is made up of 15 amino acids. Germline CDR1 and CDR2: DFQATT and SNEGSKA (reference sequence). Between the trimmed V and J ends, which lost 1 base and 4 bases, there was a span of 13 bases.

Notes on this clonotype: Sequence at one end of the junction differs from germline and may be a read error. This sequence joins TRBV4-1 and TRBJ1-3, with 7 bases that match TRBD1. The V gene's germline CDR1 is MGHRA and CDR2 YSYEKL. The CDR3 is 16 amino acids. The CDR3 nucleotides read TGCGCCAGCAGCCCGGGACAGAATTTACCTGGAGACACCATATATTTT. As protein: CASSPGQNLPGDTIYF.

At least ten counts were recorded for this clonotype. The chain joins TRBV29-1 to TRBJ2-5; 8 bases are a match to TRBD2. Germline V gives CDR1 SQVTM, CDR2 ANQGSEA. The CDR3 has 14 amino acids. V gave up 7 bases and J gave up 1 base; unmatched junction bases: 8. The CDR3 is CSAGGGRAQETQYF. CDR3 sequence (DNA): TGCAGCGCCGGGGGGGGCAGGGCCCAAGAGACCCAGTACTTC.

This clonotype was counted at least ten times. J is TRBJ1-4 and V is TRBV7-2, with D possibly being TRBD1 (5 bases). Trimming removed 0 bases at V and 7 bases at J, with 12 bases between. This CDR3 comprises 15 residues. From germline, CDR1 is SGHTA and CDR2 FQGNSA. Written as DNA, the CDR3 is TGTGCCAGCAGCTTAGCCGGGGCCCGAGGTGAAAAACTGTTTTTT. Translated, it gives CASSLAGARGEKLFF.

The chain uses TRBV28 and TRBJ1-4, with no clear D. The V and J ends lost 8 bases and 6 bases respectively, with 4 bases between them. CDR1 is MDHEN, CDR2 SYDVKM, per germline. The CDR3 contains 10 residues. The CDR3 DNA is TGTGCCAGCCGGCATGAAAAACTGTTTTTT. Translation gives CASRHEKLFF. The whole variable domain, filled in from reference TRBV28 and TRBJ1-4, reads DVKVTQSSRYLVKRTGEKVFLECVQDMDHENMFWYRQDPGLGLRLIYFSYDVKMKEKGDIPEGYSVSREKKERFSLILESASTNQTSMYLCASRHEKLFFGSGTQLSVL.